This T cell receptor beta chain appears in the sequencing data of a study of shared clonotypes between healthy human individuals. Study background: The donor group consisted of two women and a few men, aged 18 to 49. Points from the study as a whole: Only blood was sampled, and tissue TCR repertoires likely differ from blood ones.

Here immunoSEQ multiplex PCR was the method, and the copy in TCRdb shows in-frame clones only, minus some. The sample includes 1.4 million or so clones, around 98.5% of them seen just once. Recent acute infections and vaccinations were absent in the healthy HIV-negative adult donors. A word on this clone: Its antigen is currently unknown.

This CDR3 has 14 amino acids. Trimming took off 2 bases at V and 6 bases at J, with 11 bases between the two ends. Per the germline V gene, CDR1 is SNHLY and CDR2 is FYNNEI. The TCR comes from a man aged 25-40 years in good health. What was sequenced was naive CD4+ T cells sorted from blood. Indicated subset: CD45RA+ positively selected. This chain connects TRBV2 to TRBJ1-5; D is perhaps TRBD1 (6 bases). For the CDR3, the DNA is TGTGCCAGCAGTGAACAGGGGTCGGGTCAGCCCCAGCATTTT. It yields the protein CASSEQGSGQPQHF.